This record looks at one TCR beta chain sequence and its context. Its target is unknown. The data were obtained in a study of PD-L1 blockade in urothelial cancer. In the study overall: At 3 weeks after treatment start (second dose) and again at 6 weeks, blood was analyzed.

Sequencing used immunoSEQ multiplex PCR; TCRdb keeps in-frame clones, though not all of them. The sample shows 30,000 or so clones, about nine tenths of them seen only once. The study, taken as a whole, reports: Where pretreatment blood TCR clonality fell below the median, better survival was predicted.

Regarding time point: peripheral blood 6 weeks after treatment start. This clonotype was sampled from an elderly man with urothelial cancer. The sequences come from PBMCs, collected around atezolizumab (anti-PD-L1) treatment.

The CDR3: CATSREGWWGQGGEAFF. The CDR3 DNA reads TGTGCCACCAGCAGAGAAGGGTGGTGGGGACAGGGCGGTGAAGCTTTCTTT. The gene calls are TRBV15 and TRBJ1-1; 9 positions agree with TRBD1. Germline-derived CDR1 and CDR2 are LNHNV and YYDKDF (reference sequence). The CDR3 is made up of 17 amino acids. V dropped 0 bases and J dropped 7; count of bases not matched to a gene: 12.